The 7 T cell receptor beta chains reported below all come from one sample, sequenced in a study of cytotoxic CD8 clonotypes in ibrutinib-treated CLL. Generated by immunoSEQ multiplex PCR, the TCRdb table keeps only in-frame clones and is missing some. The data contain roughly 250,000 clones, 70% of them singletons. The sequences come from PBMCs, collected after 24 months of ibrutinib treatment. These receptors all come from a human donor with chronic lymphocytic leukemia.

The genes are TRBV29-1 and TRBJ1-2; D uncertain. Per the germline V gene, CDR1 is SQVTM and CDR2 is ANQGSEA. Between the trimmed V and J ends, which lost 7 bases and 4 bases, there was a span of 16 bases. The CDR3 consists of 13 residues. CDR3 sequence (DNA): TGCAGCGCCTACGAACCTGAGGGCTATGGCTACACCTTC. Residues: CSAYEPEGYGYTF.

This clone was detected once. V is TRBV6-6 and J is TRBJ2-5; no firm D call. The V gene's germline CDR1 is MNHNY and CDR2 SVGAGI (reference sequence). The V end was cut by 10 bases, the J end by 4 bases, with 10 bases between. The CDR3 sequence is 11 residues long. CDR3 DNA: TGTGCCACTAGGCGGTTAGAGACCCAGTACTTC. It yields the protein CATRRLETQYF.

A note on this clone: A junction end diverges from the germline sequence, so it may reflect a read error. The chain joins TRBV19 to TRBJ1-5, with 7 bases aligning to TRBD1. The CDR3 loop spans 16 amino acids. Looked up from germline, CDR1 is LNHDA and CDR2 is SQIVND (reference sequence). The CDR3 spells CASHKEGALGNQPQHF. The DNA for the CDR3 is TGTGCCAGCCATAAGGAGGGGGCATTAGGCAATCAACCCCAGCATTTT. Looking up the rest from reference TRBV19 and TRBJ1-5 gives the full variable domain: DGGITQSPKYLFRKEGQNVTLSCEQNLNHDAMYWYRQDPGQGLRLIYYSQIVNDFQKGDIAEGYSVSREKKESFPLTVTSAQKNPTAFYLCASHKEGALGNQPQHFGDGTRLSIL.

This chain uses TRBV7-2 with TRBJ2-5; D remains unclear. The CDR3 runs 16 residues. In germline, CDR1 is SGHTA, CDR2 FQGNSA. Between the trimmed V and J ends, which lost 0 bases and 0 bases, there was a span of 11 bases. The CDR3 is CASSLATAPNQETQYF. In DNA, the CDR3 is TGTGCCAGCAGCTTAGCCACAGCACCTAACCAAGAGACCCAGTACTTC. The full variable domain, with the rest looked up from reference TRBV7-2 and TRBJ2-5, is GAGVSQSPSNKVTEKGKDVELRCDPISGHTALYWYRQSLGQGLEFLIYFQGNSAPDKSGLPSDRFSAERTGGSVSTLTIQRTQQEDSAVYLCASSLATAPNQETQYFGPGTRLLVL.

V and J are TRBV27 and TRBJ2-7; possible D gene TRBD1, 5 bases. Germline CDR1 is MNHEY and CDR2 is SMNVEV (reference sequence). CDR3 length: 11 residues. Trimming took 5 bases from V and 4 from J, leaving 6 bases between them. The CDR3 loop is CASSDRYEQYF. CDR3 bases: TGTGCCAGCAGTGACAGATACGAGCAGTACTTC.

V and J are TRBV13 and TRBJ1-2; D might be TRBD1 (5 bases). Trimming took 2 bases from V and 8 from J, leaving 15 bases between them. The CDR3 covers 14 residues. Germline V gives CDR1 PRHDT, CDR2 FYEKMQ (reference sequence). In nucleotides, the CDR3 is TGTGCCAGCAGCTTATCAGGGCACGTTGAAGGCTACACCTTC. Translation gives CASSLSGHVEGYTF.

This sequence joins TRBV28 and TRBJ1-5; no clear D gene. CDR3 size: 14 residues. Germline-derived CDR1 and CDR2 are MDHEN and SYDVKM. Deletions cut 7 bases from V and 3 bases from J, with 13 bases between. CDR3: CASTLRGYNQPQHF. The CDR3 DNA sequence: TGTGCCAGCACCCTACGGGGTTACAATCAGCCCCAGCATTTT.